Each of the 29 T cell receptor beta chains below was sequenced from the same sample in a study of blood T cell repertoires in COVID-19. The table came from immunoSEQ multiplex PCR; TCRdb's copy has only in-frame clones and leaves some out. The repertoire holds roughly 60,000 clones, with around 90% as singletons. Sequenced material: peripheral blood. The receptor set was obtained from a man aged 35-49 years with COVID-19, enrolled during active disease.

The chain employs TRBV6-1 and TRBJ2-1; maybe TRBD2 (6 bases). The length of the CDR3 is 14 residues. V lost 2 bases and J lost 5, with 10 bases in between. Germline V gives CDR1 MNHNS, CDR2 SASEGT. The CDR3 DNA sequence: TGTGCCAGCAGTGAACGTAGCGGTAACAATGAGCAGTTCTTC. Translation gives CASSERSGNNEQFF.

V and J are TRBV29-1 and TRBJ2-7; D not resolved. Germline V lookup: CDR1 SQVTM, CDR2 ANQGSEA. The CDR3 length is 11 residues. Trimming stripped 2 bases from V and 7 bases from J, with 9 bases between. The CDR3 loop is CSVELSTEQYF. CDR3 bases: TGCAGCGTTGAATTATCGACTGAGCAGTACTTC.

This clone has just a few counts. The V gene is TRBV7-2, the J gene TRBJ2-3; D might be TRBD2 (6 bases). CDR1 is SGHTA and CDR2 is FQGNSA in the germline V gene. The CDR3 is made up of 17 amino acids. V shed 5 bases and J shed 4 bases, with 22 bases lying between them. The CDR3 DNA reads TGTGCCAGCAGCAAATACCTTAATGGGAGGTATGCAGATACGCAGTATTTT. It codes for CASSKYLNGRYADTQYF. Together with reference TRBV7-2 and TRBJ2-3, the CDR3 gives the full variable domain: GAGVSQSPSNKVTEKGKDVELRCDPISGHTALYWYRQSLGQGLEFLIYFQGNSAPDKSGLPSDRFSAERTGGSVSTLTIQRTQQEDSAVYLCASSKYLNGRYADTQYFGPGTRLTVL.

This sequence joins TRBV2 and TRBJ1-2, with D maybe TRBD1 (5 bases). The germline CDR1 and CDR2 sequences are SNHLY and FYNNEI. The CDR3 has 13 amino acids. V lost 7 bases, J lost 5 bases, and 14 bases lay in between. The CDR3 DNA is TGTGCCAGCACTGCGGGACCGGGGTATGGCTACACCTTC. It yields the protein CASTAGPGYGYTF.

The chain joins TRBV5-6 to TRBJ2-5, with TRBD2 matching over 12 bases. Trimming cost V 2 bases and J 5 bases; bases outside gene matches: 4. The CDR3 has 15 residues. The germline gives CDR1 SGHDT, CDR2 YYEEEE. The CDR3, as DNA: TGTGCCAGCAGCTTCCTAGCGGGGGGGCGCGAGACCCAGTACTTC. Translation: CASSFLAGGRETQYF.

The J gene is TRBJ2-2, the V gene TRBV3-1 (or the pseudogene TRBV3-2); TRBD1 matches at 10 bases. Germline V gene lookup returns CDR1 LGHDT and CDR2 YNNKEL (reference sequence). The J segment lost 6 bases and the V segment lost 1 base, leaving 2 bases of the junction unmatched. The CDR3 runs to 15 residues. Here the CDR3 DNA reads TGTGCCAGCAGCCAAGGGACAGGGGGGCCCGGGGAGCTGTTTTTT. Encoded protein: CASSQGTGGPGELFF.

The V and J genes are TRBV7-2 and TRBJ1-5; D might be TRBD1 (5 bases). The CDR3 loop spans 15 amino acids. CDR1 is SGHTA and CDR2 is FQGNSA in the germline V gene. Trimming pared 4 bases from V and 5 bases from J, leaving 15 bases between. The CDR3 reads CASSSRAGGDQPQHF. In nucleotides, the CDR3 is TGTGCCAGCAGCTCCAGGGCTGGGGGGGATCAGCCCCAGCATTTT. The full variable domain, rest sourced from reference TRBV7-2 and TRBJ1-5, is GAGVSQSPSNKVTEKGKDVELRCDPISGHTALYWYRQSLGQGLEFLIYFQGNSAPDKSGLPSDRFSAERTGGSVSTLTIQRTQQEDSAVYLCASSSRAGGDQPQHFGDGTRLSIL.

This chain links TRBV11-3 with TRBJ2-3, with TRBD2 matching 9 bases. With 5 bases clipped from V and 2 bases from J, the junction kept 8 bases outside the gene matches. Germline CDR1 and CDR2: SGHNT and YENEEA. The CDR3 totals 16 residues. The CDR3 spells CASSPGTSRNTDTQYF. The CDR3 DNA sequence: TGTGCCAGCAGCCCCGGGACTAGCCGAAACACAGATACGCAGTATTTT.

V usage is TRBV11-2 and J usage is TRBJ2-3, with a weak D call TRBD1 (7 bases). CDR3 size: 16 residues. The germline CDR1 and CDR2 sequences are SGHAT and FQNNGV. Trimming removed 4 bases from V and 5 bases from J, with 19 bases in between. DNA of the CDR3: TGTGCCAGCAGCTCCAGGGGGGTAGGGATTAGAGATACGCAGTATTTT. Translated: CASSSRGVGIRDTQYF. Variable domain in full (rest from reference TRBV11-2 and TRBJ2-3): EAGVAQSPRYKIIEKRQSVAFWCNPISGHATLYWYQQILGQGPKLLIQFQNNGVVDDSQLPKDRFSAERLKGVDSTLKIQPAKLEDSAVYLCASSSRGVGIRDTQYFGPGTRLTVL.

This clone was seen a single time. This chain links TRBV6-6 with TRBJ2-5, with D perhaps matching TRBD2 (7 bases). Germline V gene data show CDR1 as MNHNY and CDR2 as SVGAGI (reference sequence). This CDR3 has 14 residues. The V gene lost 10 bases and the J gene lost 4 bases, with 19 bases spanning the gap. The CDR3 nucleotides read TGTGCCACCCTTGGCGGGGGCCGCCCAGAGACCCAGTACTTC. As protein: CATLGGGRPETQYF.

The rearrangement uses TRBV15 and TRBJ2-1; 13 nucleotides match TRBD2. V dropped 1 base and J dropped 9; count of bases not matched to a gene: 6. Germline-derived CDR1 and CDR2 are LNHNV and YYDKDF (reference sequence). This CDR3 is built from 16 residues. In nucleotides, the CDR3 is TGTGCCACCAGCAGAGGTGGACTAGCGGGAGACACTGAGCAGTTCTTC. Translated: CATSRGGLAGDTEQFF.

The rearrangement links TRBV2 to TRBJ1-3, with 7 bases matching TRBD1. Germline-derived CDR1 and CDR2 are SNHLY and FYNNEI. The CDR3 sequence is 14 residues long. The V gene end was trimmed by 8 bases and the J gene end by 2 bases; junction bases not matched to a gene: 6. As DNA, the CDR3 is TGTGCCAGCCGGGTGACAGGGACTGGAAACACCATATATTTT. This codes for CASRVTGTGNTIYF.

The genes are TRBV5-4 and TRBJ2-3, with 8 bases aligning to TRBD2. This CDR3 spans 15 amino acids. V dropped 4 bases and J dropped 3; count of bases not matched to a gene: 7. The germline V gene has CDR1 SGHNT and CDR2 YYREEE (reference sequence). The CDR3 protein is CASSQSGSQTDTQYF. DNA for the CDR3: TGTGCCAGCAGCCAGAGCGGGAGTCAAACAGATACGCAGTATTTT.

The rearrangement links TRBV6-4 to TRBJ2-1, with 9 bases that match TRBD2. V was pared by 5 bases and J by 5 bases, with 7 bases of the junction left unmatched. Germline CDR1 MRHNA, CDR2 SNTAGT. CDR3 length: 15 amino acids. DNA of the CDR3: TGTGCCAGCAGTAGTCTAGCGGGATGGGACAATGAGCAGTTCTTC. This sequence encodes CASSSLAGWDNEQFF.

The V gene is TRBV28, the J gene TRBJ1-4; no clear D gene. The CDR3 runs to 13 residues. Germline values: CDR1 MDHEN, CDR2 SYDVKM. V was shortened by 6 bases and J by 6 bases, with 11 bases between the two germline ends. The CDR3 DNA is TGTGCCAGCAGCCTAACTCGCCATGAAAAACTGTTTTTT. This gives the protein CASSLTRHEKLFF.

V usage is TRBV6-1 and J usage is TRBJ1-6; D gene ambiguous. This CDR3 region has 13 residues. V lost 2 bases, J lost 8 bases, and 7 bases lay in between. Germline CDR1 reads MNHNS; CDR2 reads SASEGT. CDR3: CASSEYRYSPLHF. CDR3 in DNA: TGTGCCAGCAGTGAATACAGATATTCACCCCTCCACTTT.

The V gene is TRBV7-9, the J gene TRBJ1-2; 7 bases agree with TRBD1. Germline trimming cut 7 bases from V and 8 bases from J; bases unmatched to any gene: 10. This CDR3 has 13 residues. In germline, CDR1 is SEHNR, CDR2 FQNEAQ (reference sequence). CDR3: CASTDREFRGYTF. As DNA, the CDR3 is TGTGCCAGCACAGACAGGGAGTTCCGGGGCTACACCTTC.

The chain recombines TRBV4-2 with TRBJ1-1, with TRBD1 matching 8 bases. CDR3 length equals 14 residues. J lost 3 bases, V lost 4 bases, and 4 bases had no gene match. Germline-derived CDR1 and CDR2 are LGHNA and YNFKEQ. CDR3: CASSPQGADTEAFF. The CDR3 DNA sequence: TGTGCCAGCAGCCCTCAGGGGGCGGACACTGAAGCTTTCTTT.

The chain carries TRBV19 and TRBJ2-5; D is uncertain. The V gene lost 6 bases and the J gene lost 5 bases, with 10 bases spanning the gap. Germline lookup yields CDR1 LNHDA and CDR2 SQIVND (reference sequence). The CDR3 is 12 amino acids. CDR3 DNA sequence: TGTGCCAGTAGAGACACCGGTGAGACCCAGTACTTC. Translated: CASRDTGETQYF.

V usage is TRBV6-1 and J usage is TRBJ1-5, with D possibly matching TRBD1 (6 bases). The CDR3 totals 16 residues. Trimming shortened V by 0 bases and J by 2 bases, and 11 bases separated the two germline ends. Germline V CDR1 and CDR2: MNHNS, SASEGT. The CDR3 loop is CASSEAVGGRNQPQHF. The CDR3 bases are TGTGCCAGCAGTGAAGCGGTAGGGGGACGCAATCAGCCCCAGCATTTT.

The chain combines TRBV6-5 with TRBJ1-4; 7 bases align to TRBD1. Germline CDR1 is MNHEY and CDR2 is SVGAGI. V gave up 5 bases and J gave up 8 bases; unmatched junction bases: 8. The CDR3 contains 14 residues. CDR3 DNA: TGTGCCAGCAGTCCGGACAGGATTGGGGAAAAACTGTTTTTT. This gives the protein CASSPDRIGEKLFF.

This chain links TRBV28 with TRBJ1-2, with 7 bases aligning to TRBD1. V shed 5 bases and J 3 bases; nucleotides not matched to a gene: 6. The CDR3 consists of 14 residues. Germline values: CDR1 MDHEN, CDR2 SYDVKM. The CDR3 sequence is CASSRYDRDYGYTF. The CDR3 nucleotides are TGTGCCAGCAGTCGCTACGACAGGGACTATGGCTACACCTTC.

This rearrangement joins TRBV7-9 to TRBJ2-5; 7 bases are shared with TRBD2. With 4 bases clipped from V and 4 bases from J, the junction kept 6 bases outside the gene matches. The CDR3 consists of 14 residues. The germline gives CDR1 SEHNR, CDR2 FQNEAQ (reference sequence). The CDR3: CASSSRGGTETQYF. DNA of the CDR3: TGTGCCAGCAGCTCCCGGGGAGGGACAGAGACCCAGTACTTC.

This chain uses TRBV7-8 with TRBJ2-7; 10 bases line up with TRBD1. V dropped 6 bases and J dropped 5; count of bases not matched to a gene: 7. This CDR3 region has 14 residues. In germline, CDR1 is SGHVS, CDR2 FQNEAQ. The CDR3 here is CASRPGTGEHEQYF. For the CDR3, the DNA is TGTGCCAGCAGACCCGGGACAGGGGAGCACGAGCAGTACTTC.

This chain uses TRBV11-3 with TRBJ2-6; D is unresolved. The CDR3 is 14 amino acids. The V end lost 5 bases, the J end lost 1 base, and 6 bases lay between the germline ends. The germline V gene has CDR1 SGHNT and CDR2 YENEEA. The CDR3 nucleotides are TGTGCCAGCAGCCTATTATCTGGGGCCAACGTCCTGACTTTC. Translating it yields CASSLLSGANVLTF.

V gene TRBV6-5 combines with J gene TRBJ1-2, with D perhaps matching TRBD1 (5 bases). Germline CDR1 reads MNHEY; CDR2 reads SVGAGI. CDR3 length equals 13 residues. The V gene lost 6 bases and the J gene lost 3 bases, with 11 bases spanning the gap. CDR3 DNA: TGTGCCAGCAGCTTTGGGGCTGACTATGGCTACACCTTC. Translation: CASSFGADYGYTF.

The chain joins TRBV7-3 to TRBJ1-3; TRBD1 aligns across 11 bases. V lost 2 bases and J lost 5; bases outside the gene matches: 17. The length of the CDR3 is 20 residues. Germline V lookup: CDR1 SGHTA, CDR2 FQGTGA. CDR3 in DNA: TGTGCCAGCAGCTTATGTAGGTTCGGGACAGGGGGAAAGGTCAGAAACACCATATATTTT. Residues: CASSLCRFGTGGKVRNTIYF.

V usage is TRBV28 and J usage is TRBJ2-7; 9 nucleotides agree with TRBD1. The germline gives CDR1 MDHEN, CDR2 SYDVKM. V was pared by 6 bases and J by 1 base, with 7 bases of the junction left unmatched. The length of the CDR3 is 15 residues. The CDR3 loop reads CASRGGQGSSYEQYF. The CDR3 DNA sequence: TGTGCCAGCAGGGGGGGACAGGGAAGTTCCTACGAGCAGTACTTC.

V gene TRBV24-1 combines with J gene TRBJ1-3; D is ambiguous. Trimming took off 4 bases at V and 0 bases at J, with 9 bases between the two ends. The CDR3 has 15 residues. In germline, CDR1 is KGHDR, CDR2 SFDVKD. The CDR3 DNA sequence: TGTGCCACCAGTGACGGTCCCCGCTCTGGAAACACCATATATTTT. Translating gives CATSDGPRSGNTIYF.